The 9 T cell receptor beta chains below were found in one sample sequenced in a study of T cells in Graves' hyperthyroidism and ophthalmopathy. From RNA transcripts, TCR beta CDR3 regions were amplified. The primer set for the first-round RT-PCR of the TCR CDR3 was HTBI. TCRdb recomputed calls from the multiplex PCR reads with MiXCR, one row per CDR3 protein. This table holds some 700,000 distinct CDR3 sequences, roughly a sixth found once. Sequencing was done on a sample of blood. The receptors derive from a man in his fifties or sixties with Graves' hyperthyroidism.

The V call is TRBV12-3 or TRBV12-4, the J call TRBJ1-1; D is perhaps TRBD1 (6 bases). The CDR3 has 11 amino acids. V was clipped by 5 bases and J by 10 bases, with 11 bases between them. The CDR3 DNA is TGTGCCAGCAGTCCAGGGGAGGGAGCTTTCTTT. Translating it yields CASSPGEGAFF.

This clonotype was counted ten times or more. The chain joins TRBV18 to TRBJ1-6, with D possibly being TRBD1 (6 bases). The CDR3 contains 17 residues. From germline, CDR1 is KGHSH and CDR2 LQKENI. The V gene lost 2 bases and the J gene lost 10 bases, with 21 bases spanning the gap. The chain's CDR3 is CASSPVGAGTLASPLHF. The CDR3 DNA sequence: TGTGCCAGCTCACCAGTAGGTGCCGGGACATTGGCGTCACCCCTCCACTTT.

This clonotype appeared many times. V usage is TRBV29-1 and J usage is TRBJ2-7; D unresolved. The germline V and J ends were trimmed by 7 bases and 6 bases, with 25 bases remaining between them. CDR1 and CDR2 from the germline V gene are SQVTM and ANQGSEA. The CDR3 contains 15 residues. CDR3 residues: CSAGSFSVGVGEQYF. The CDR3 DNA reads TGCAGCGCTGGGTCTTTCTCCGTCGGTGTAGGCGAGCAGTACTTC.

In this sample, this clonotype turned up many times. This chain uses TRBV28 with TRBJ2-1; no clear D. The V end lost 5 bases, the J end lost 6 bases, and 5 bases lay between the germline ends. Germline-derived CDR1 and CDR2 are MDHEN and SYDVKM. The CDR3 is 11 residues long. This chain's CDR3 is CASSTSNEQFF. CDR3 nucleotide sequence: TGTGCCAGCAGTACCTCCAATGAGCAGTTCTTC.

Ten or more counts support this clonotype. The V call is TRBV2, the J call TRBJ1-1; D may be TRBD1 (5 bases). This CDR3 comprises 15 residues. Germline V gives CDR1 SNHLY, CDR2 FYNNEI. V lost 1 base and J lost 2, with 11 bases in between. CDR3 amino acids: CASSEGGSVNTEAFF. The CDR3 nucleotides are TGTGCCAGCAGTGAAGGGGGCAGTGTAAACACTGAAGCTTTCTTT.

A few counts support this clonotype. The V and J genes are TRBV19 and TRBJ2-7; TRBD1 might be the D (6 bases). V lost 8 bases and J 3 bases, leaving 14 bases between the germline ends. The CDR3 covers 13 residues. Germline V gene data show CDR1 as LNHDA and CDR2 as SQIVND (reference sequence). CDR3 in amino acids: CASAGTPHYEQYF. CDR3 coding DNA: TGTGCCAGTGCCGGGACACCTCACTACGAGCAGTACTTC.

This clonotype was picked up many times. The chain combines TRBV3-1 with TRBJ1-1, with D tentatively TRBD1 (5 bases). CDR3 size: 15 residues. Per germline, CDR1 LGHDT and CDR2 YNNKEL (reference sequence). V lost 6 bases and J 6 bases, leaving 20 bases between the germline ends. CDR3 amino acids: CASSRQSRQSPEAFF. CDR3 nucleotides: TGTGCCAGCAGTCGACAGTCCCGACAGTCACCTGAAGCTTTCTTT.

The table lists this clonotype with many counts. This rearrangement joins TRBV20-1 to TRBJ2-7; TRBD2 aligns across 7 bases. The CDR3 has 15 residues. Per germline, CDR1 DFQATT and CDR2 SNEGSKA (reference sequence). Losses at the gene ends were 6 bases for V and 6 bases for J; bases not matched to a gene: 17. CDR3 in amino acids: CSAPGGGRDLSEQYF. The CDR3 nucleotides read TGCAGTGCCCCTGGGGGGGGACGAGACCTTAGCGAGCAGTACTTC.

In this sample, this clonotype turned up many times. The chain employs TRBV20-1 and TRBJ2-7; TRBD2 matches 7 bases. The CDR3 is 13 residues long. CDR1 is DFQATT, CDR2 SNEGSKA, per germline (reference sequence). V was pared by 1 base and J by 5 bases, with 5 bases of the junction left unmatched. For the CDR3, the DNA is TGCAGTGCTAGAGTCCCGACTAGCAACGAGCAGTACTTC. It yields the protein CSARVPTSNEQYF.